Following are 27 T cell receptor beta chains from one sample sequenced in a study of CD8 T cells in Susac syndrome. When the RNA was reverse transcribed, random hexamers were used with an input of about 0.5 to 1 ug. TCRdb called the immunoSEQ multiplex PCR reads again in MiXCR, with one record for every CDR3 protein. The sample has hundreds of thousands of distinct CDR3 sequences, 75% to 90% seen once. The specimen sequenced was CD8+ T cells from PBMCs. The receptors shown here come from a human donor with multiple sclerosis.

The sample holds a few counts of this clonotype. This chain connects TRBV19 to TRBJ1-2, with D possibly TRBD1 on 5 matching bases. V lost 3 bases to trimming and J lost 2 bases, with 10 bases between them. CDR3 length equals 14 residues. Germline assignment: CDR1 LNHDA and CDR2 SQIVND (reference sequence). The CDR3 region has the DNA TGTGCCAGTAGTATCTTGGGGGACAACTATGGCTACACCTTC. Translated, it gives CASSILGDNYGYTF.

The V and J genes are TRBV7-4 and TRBJ1-1; a possible D gene is TRBD1 (5 bases). Germline loops: CDR1 SGHVT, CDR2 SQSDAQ. CDR3 length equals 15 residues. V lost 7 bases and J lost 1, with 16 bases in between. The CDR3 here is CASTSPGTPNTEAFF. The CDR3 DNA follows: TGTGCCAGCACCTCCCCCGGGACCCCGAACACTGAAGCTTTCTTT.

This chain joins TRBV27 and TRBJ1-1; unclear D gene. The CDR3 covers 11 residues. Per germline, CDR1 MNHEY and CDR2 SMNVEV (reference sequence). Between the trimmed V and J ends, which lost 5 bases and 7 bases, there was a span of 8 bases. Written as DNA, the CDR3 is TGTGCCAGCAGTAACAGTGGTGAAGCTTTCTTT. Translated, it gives CASSNSGEAFF.

This clonotype occurred once. The chain is built from TRBV7-9 and TRBJ2-6, with D tentatively TRBD1 (5 bases). This CDR3 is 15 amino acids long. Germline values: CDR1 SEHNR, CDR2 FQNEAQ (reference sequence). The V end was cut by 4 bases, the J end by 2 bases, with 9 bases between. The CDR3 sequence: CASSSPGTGANVLTF. Here the CDR3 DNA reads TGTGCCAGCAGCTCGCCAGGGACTGGGGCCAACGTCCTGACTTTC.

J is TRBJ2-7 and V is TRBV27; 7 nucleotides agree with TRBD2. V was clipped by 3 bases and J by 0 bases; unmatched bases: 5. This CDR3 has 15 residues. Germline V gives CDR1 MNHEY, CDR2 SMNVEV (reference sequence). The CDR3 spells CASSLGGGSSYEQYF. The CDR3 nucleotides read TGTGCCAGCAGTTTGGGCGGGGGAAGCTCCTACGAGCAGTACTTC.

The genes are TRBV13 and TRBJ2-1; a weak D match, TRBD1 (7 bases). The ends were cut back, 3 bases at V and 6 bases at J, with 12 bases in the middle. Per the germline V gene, CDR1 is PRHDT and CDR2 is FYEKMQ (reference sequence). The CDR3 sequence is 14 residues long. This CDR3 reads CASSLSQGGNEQFF. The CDR3 nucleotides read TGTGCCAGCAGCTTGTCCCAGGGGGGCAATGAGCAGTTCTTC.

The V call is TRBV6-1, the J call TRBJ2-1, with D uncertain. The CDR3 sequence is 13 residues long. From germline, CDR1 is MNHNS and CDR2 SASEGT. V was trimmed by 5 bases and J by 4 bases, leaving 9 bases between them. The CDR3 DNA sequence: TGTGCCAGCAGTATTGAGGTATACAATGAGCAGTTCTTC. Its translation: CASSIEVYNEQFF.

The J gene is TRBJ2-1, the V gene TRBV7-9; 7 bases are a match to TRBD2. V shed 5 bases, J shed 7 bases, and the junction held 8 bases outside the gene matches. CDR3 length: 14 amino acids. Germline V gene lookup returns CDR1 SEHNR and CDR2 FQNEAQ (reference sequence). Here the CDR3 reads CASSHSSGSNEQFF. The CDR3 region has the DNA TGTGCCAGCAGCCATTCTAGCGGCAGTAATGAGCAGTTCTTC.

The V gene is TRBV15, the J gene TRBJ2-2; unclear D gene. CDR1 and CDR2 (germline): LNHNV, YYDKDF (reference sequence). Trimming took 0 bases from V and 9 from J, leaving 23 bases between them. The CDR3 length is 18 residues. CDR3: CATSRDDFSPGLLWELFF. CDR3 coding DNA: TGTGCCACCAGCAGAGATGATTTCAGTCCGGGCCTACTTTGGGAGCTGTTTTTT.

The rearrangement uses TRBV6-5 and TRBJ2-3, with TRBD2 matching 10 bases. Looked up from germline, CDR1 is MNHEY and CDR2 is SVGAGI. Losses at the gene ends were 5 bases for V and 2 bases for J; bases not matched to a gene: 13. The CDR3 is 18 amino acids. The CDR3 region has the DNA TGTGCCAGCAGTCACCTGAGCCTAGCGGGGGAGTACACAGATACGCAGTATTTT. It is translated as CASSHLSLAGEYTDTQYF.

The J gene is TRBJ2-5, the V gene TRBV12-3 or TRBV12-4; TRBD2 matches at 10 bases. CDR3 length equals 15 residues. V dropped 6 bases and J dropped 1; count of bases not matched to a gene: 5. This CDR3 is CASRSSGGAQETQYF. The CDR3 bases are TGTGCCAGCAGGTCTAGCGGGGGCGCCCAAGAGACCCAGTACTTC.

The chain recombines TRBV6-5 with TRBJ1-1; 7 positions match TRBD1. The length of the CDR3 is 16 residues. V trimming: 0 bases; J trimming: 2 bases; junction bases outside the gene matches: 6. The germline V gene has CDR1 MNHEY and CDR2 SVGAGI. The CDR3: CASSYSTGTTNTEAFF. CDR3 coding DNA: TGTGCCAGCAGTTACTCGACAGGGACTACTAACACTGAAGCTTTCTTT.

V and J are TRBV4-1 and TRBJ1-2; D unclear. CDR3 length: 17 residues. Trimming shortened V by 2 bases and J by 8 bases, and 24 bases separated the two germline ends. Germline-derived CDR1 and CDR2 are MGHRA and YSYEKL. DNA for the CDR3: TGCGCCAGCAGCCAAACCGAAGGACTAACTGGACGCGTCGGCTACACCTTC. It encodes CASSQTEGLTGRVGYTF.

The chain employs TRBV4-1 and TRBJ2-3; 16 nucleotides line up with TRBD2. Trimming removed 3 bases from V and 6 bases from J; junction bases left unmatched: 15. Germline V CDR1 and CDR2: MGHRA, YSYEKL. The CDR3 sequence is 20 residues long. The CDR3 region is CASSQYGGLAGGLNADTQYF. The CDR3, as DNA: TGCGCCAGCAGCCAGTACGGGGGACTAGCGGGAGGGCTGAATGCGGATACGCAGTATTTT.

The genes are TRBV5-1 and TRBJ2-7; 12 bases agree with TRBD1. V shed 0 bases, J shed 5 bases, and the junction held 9 bases outside the gene matches. CDR3 length: 17 amino acids. CDR1 and CDR2 from the germline V gene are SGHRS and YFSETQ. The CDR3 DNA is TGCGCCAGCAGCTTGGACCTGCCGGGACAGGGGGCGGACGAGCAGTACTTC. Translating it yields CASSLDLPGQGADEQYF.

The chain couples TRBV27 to TRBJ2-1; D gene uncertain. Germline V gives CDR1 MNHEY, CDR2 SMNVEV (reference sequence). CDR3 length: 12 residues. Trimming took off 2 bases at V and 8 bases at J, with 7 bases between the two ends. CDR3 nucleotide sequence: TGTGCCAGCAGTTTACTCGGGTATGAGCAGTTCTTC. The encoded protein is CASSLLGYEQFF.

The chain links TRBV19 to TRBJ2-7, with TRBD2 identical over 10 bases. V lost 10 bases and J lost 3; bases outside the gene matches: 15. The CDR3 length is 16 residues. Germline V gene lookup returns CDR1 LNHDA and CDR2 SQIVND (reference sequence). In DNA form, the CDR3 reads TGTGCCACGGAAGGAGGACTAGCGGAAGGAGGCTACGAGCAGTACTTC. Protein sequence: CATEGGLAEGGYEQYF. Looking up the rest from reference TRBV19 and TRBJ2-7 gives the full variable domain: DGGITQSPKYLFRKEGQNVTLSCEQNLNHDAMYWYRQDPGQGLRLIYYSQIVNDFQKGDIAEGYSVSREKKESFPLTVTSAQKNPTAFYLCATEGGLAEGGYEQYFGPGTRLTVT.

The rearrangement joins TRBV10-2 to TRBJ2-2; 10 bases are shared with TRBD2. After removal of 1 base from V and 3 bases from J, the junction contained 8 bases not matched to a gene. The CDR3 is made up of 18 amino acids. Germline CDR1 is WSHSY and CDR2 is SAAADI. CDR3 residues: CASSEFPGLALDTGELFF. The CDR3, as DNA: TGCGCCAGCAGTGAGTTCCCGGGACTAGCGTTGGACACCGGGGAGCTGTTTTTT.

This rearrangement joins TRBV20-1 to TRBJ2-3; 7 nucleotides agree with TRBD2. This CDR3 comprises 14 residues. V was pared by 1 base and J by 5 bases, with 6 bases of the junction left unmatched. Looked up from germline, CDR1 is DFQATT and CDR2 is SNEGSKA (reference sequence). CDR3 region: CSARAGGGEDTQYF. In DNA, the CDR3 is TGCAGTGCTAGAGCGGGGGGTGGTGAAGATACGCAGTATTTT.

The rearrangement uses TRBV5-1 and TRBJ2-7; 9 positions match TRBD1. V gave up 7 bases and J gave up 1 base; unmatched junction bases: 3. The CDR3 contains 13 residues. CDR1 and CDR2 (germline): SGHRS, YFSETQ. In DNA form, the CDR3 reads TGCGCCAGCGGACAGGGGATTTCCTACGAGCAGTACTTC. This encodes CASGQGISYEQYF. The full variable domain, its missing parts supplied by reference TRBV5-1 and TRBJ2-7, is KAGVTQTPRYLIKTRGQQVTLSCSPISGHRSVSWYQQTPGQGLQFLFEYFSETQRNKGNFPGRFSGRQFSNSRSEMNVSTLELGDSALYLCASGQGISYEQYFGPGTRLTVT.

This clonotype was recorded only once. CDR3 in amino acids: CASSGLGGRRNEQFF. As DNA, the CDR3 is TGTGCCAGCAGTGGTCTTGGGGGGAGAAGGAATGAGCAGTTCTTC. The chain couples TRBV6-1 to TRBJ2-1, with D perhaps TRBD2 (6 bases). Trimming removed 4 bases from V and 7 bases from J, with 17 bases in between. The CDR3 covers 15 residues. Germline CDR1 MNHNS, CDR2 SASEGT.

The rearrangement uses TRBV9 and TRBJ1-2; 7 nucleotides match TRBD1. Germline V gives CDR1 SGDLS, CDR2 YYNGEE. The CDR3 has 16 residues. The chain's CDR3 is CVSGLPRDRTNYGYTF. The CDR3 DNA is TGTGTCTCGGGACTTCCCCGGGACAGAACTAACTATGGCTACACCTTC.

The rearrangement links TRBV27 to TRBJ2-1; 8 bases match TRBD2. The CDR3 spans 15 residues. Germline trimming cut 2 bases from V and 6 bases from J; bases unmatched to any gene: 6. Looked up from germline, CDR1 is MNHEY and CDR2 is SMNVEV (reference sequence). The chain's CDR3 is CASSLIPSGSNEQFF. The CDR3 DNA sequence: TGTGCCAGCAGTTTAATTCCCAGCGGGAGCAATGAGCAGTTCTTC.

The CDR3 DNA sequence: TGTGCCAGCAGTCACGAGGGGGCCCTGATATACAATGAGCAGTTCTTC. Residues: CASSHEGALIYNEQFF. The gene calls are TRBV27 and TRBJ2-1, with TRBD1 matching 7 bases. The germline gives CDR1 MNHEY, CDR2 SMNVEV (reference sequence). Germline trimming cut 5 bases from V and 4 bases from J; bases unmatched to any gene: 11. This CDR3 spans 16 amino acids.

The chain links TRBV10-3 to TRBJ1-6, with 9 bases fitting TRBD1. The V and J ends lost 4 bases and 8 bases, in that order; junction bases with no gene match: 6. Germline assignment: CDR1 ENHRY and CDR2 SYGVKD. The CDR3 covers 15 residues. CDR3 nucleotides: TGTGCCATCAGTGGGACAGGGGAGCGCGATTCACCCCTCCACTTT. The encoded protein is CAISGTGERDSPLHF.

The gene calls are TRBV5-5 and TRBJ2-4; D perhaps matches TRBD1 (5 bases). Germline V lookup: CDR1 SGHKS, CDR2 YYEKEE (reference sequence). There are 16 residues in the CDR3. The V end was cut by 3 bases, the J end by 3 bases, with 16 bases between. Here the CDR3 DNA reads TGTGCCAGCAGCTCGAGACAGCAAAGGGGCAAAAACATTCAGTACTTC. It specifies CASSSRQQRGKNIQYF.

V is TRBV6-2 or TRBV6-3 and J is TRBJ1-5; D is unclear. The CDR3 covers 12 residues. Germline V lookup: CDR1 MNHEY, CDR2 SVGEGT. V shed 2 bases and J shed 6 bases, with 5 bases lying between them. CDR3 protein: CASSYTVQPQHF. Written as DNA, the CDR3 is TGTGCCAGCAGTTACACGGTTCAGCCCCAGCATTTT.